This T cell receptor (beta chain) was retrieved from a study of patients and donors after allogeneic stem cell transplantation. Using its own MiXCR run on the RT-PCR reads, TCRdb lists one record per CDR3 protein. The table records roughly 940,000 distinct CDR3 sequences, 18% of them present only once. This sequence originates from a human donor who was either an allogeneic HSCT recipient or a stem cell or donor lymphocyte infusion donor (not recorded which). It is not recorded whose cells these are; they may come from a transplant donor. The sample was blood, either unsorted or a sorted T cell fraction (not recorded which).

CDR3 coding DNA: TGCAGCGTTGAAGAGGGACAGGGGAGTGAAAAACTGTTTTTT. Its protein is CSVEEGQGSEKLFF. This rearrangement joins TRBV29-1 to TRBJ1-4; TRBD1 matches at 10 bases. The CDR3 has 14 amino acids. Germline V CDR1 and CDR2: SQVTM, ANQGSEA. The V gene end was trimmed by 0 bases and the J gene end by 7 bases; junction bases not matched to a gene: 2.